These T cell receptor beta chains were read from a single sample in a study of T cells in Graves' hyperthyroidism and ophthalmopathy. TCRdb re-derived calls from the multiplex PCR reads in MiXCR, one entry per CDR3 protein. The sample records approximately 690,000 distinct CDR3 sequences, roughly 15% being singletons. Sequencing was carried out using blood. The receptors were sampled from a woman aged 45 to 65 with Graves' ophthalmopathy. CDR3s include the opening cysteine and the closing phenylalanine or tryptophan. Each record gives: CDR3 protein, CDR3 DNA, D gene, J gene, V gene, clone size. A D gene is named only where the DNA matches it firmly. Expanded clones are given a class, and other clones once, few, many or no size at all.

CASSSTGVMETQYF | TGTGCCAGCAGCTCTACTGGCGTTATGGAGACCCAGTACTTC | . | TRBJ2-5 | TRBV7-6 | .
CASSLFPSGSTDTQYF | TGTGCCAGCAGTTTATTCCCTAGCGGGAGTACAGATACGCAGTATTTT | TRBD2 | TRBJ2-3 | TRBV12-3/TRBV12-4 | many
CASSTRTGRGSYNEQFF | TGTGCCAGCAGCACCCGGACAGGGAGGGGATCCTACAATGAGCAGTTCTTC | . | TRBJ2-1 | TRBV11-2 | few
CASSVGSREDTQYF | TGTGCCAGCAGCGTAGGCAGTAGGGAGGATACGCAGTATTTT | . | TRBJ2-3 | TRBV9 | few
CSVENERERVYNEQFF | TGCAGCGTTGAAAACGAGCGGGAGCGGGTCTACAATGAGCAGTTCTTC | TRBD2 | TRBJ2-1 | TRBV29-1 | .
CSARDSTVAYGYTF | TGCAGTGCTAGAGATAGTACAGTCGCGTATGGCTACACCTTC | . | TRBJ1-2 | TRBV20-1 | .
CSVDLPRRGDIQYF | TGCAGCGTTGACCTTCCTCGTAGGGGGGACATTCAGTACTTC | . | TRBJ2-4 | TRBV29-1 | few
CASSRLAGGGAYNEQFF | TGTGCCAGTAGTCGACTAGCGGGAGGAGGGGCCTACAATGAGCAGTTCTTC | TRBD2 | TRBJ2-1 | TRBV19 | .
CASSYSGREATNEKLFF | TGTGCCAGCAGTTACTCCGGCAGGGAAGCAACTAATGAAAAACTGTTTTTT | . | TRBJ1-4 | TRBV6-5 | .
CASSISRWDEQFF | TGTGCCAGTAGTATTTCGAGGTGGGATGAGCAGTTCTTC | . | TRBJ2-1 | TRBV19 | .
CSASRSGRSNTDTQYF | TGCAGTGCTAGTCGGTCCGGCAGGAGCAACACAGATACGCAGTATTTT | . | TRBJ2-3 | TRBV20-1 | many
CASSPDRLRDTQYF | TGTGCCAGCAGTCCGGACAGGTTAAGAGATACGCAGTATTTT | TRBD1 | TRBJ2-3 | TRBV12-3/TRBV12-4 | .
CAWQMTRQQQYF | TGTGCCTGGCAGATGACTAGACAGCAGCAGTATTTT | . | TRBJ2-3 | TRBV30 | many
CATSNAQGAHYNEQFF | TGTGCCACCAGTAATGCCCAGGGGGCGCATTACAATGAGCAGTTCTTC | TRBD1 | TRBJ2-1 | TRBV24-1 | .
CASSLAGRLAESTDTQYF | TGCGCCAGCAGCTTGGCCGGTAGACTAGCGGAAAGCACAGATACGCAGTATTTT | TRBD2 | TRBJ2-3 | TRBV5-1 | .
CASSLDRSEQPQHF | TGTGCCAGCAGTTTAGACAGGAGTGAGCAGCCCCAGCATTTT | . | TRBJ1-5 | TRBV12-3/TRBV12-4 | few
CASSSSGTNYNEQFF | TGTGCCAGCAGCTCATCCGGGACTAACTACAATGAGCAGTTCTTC | TRBD2 | TRBJ2-1 | TRBV13 | many
CASSSRLAGTHTDTQYF | TGCGCCAGCAGCTCTCGACTAGCGGGAACTCACACAGATACGCAGTATTTT | TRBD2 | TRBJ2-3 | TRBV10-2 | .
CASSFTASGELFF | TGTGCCAGCAGCTTTACTGCGTCCGGGGAGCTGTTTTTT | . | TRBJ2-2 | TRBV11-2 | many
CASRLMNTEAFF | TGTGCCAGCAGACTAATGAACACTGAAGCTTTCTTT | . | TRBJ1-1 | TRBV28 | many
CASSQDGASPLHF | TGTGCCAGCAGCCAAGATGGAGCTTCACCCCTCCACTTT | . | TRBJ1-6 | TRBV3-1 | .
CASKAAPNTGELFF | TGTGCCAGCAAGGCTGCTCCGAACACCGGGGAGCTGTTTTTT | . | TRBJ2-2 | TRBV27 | .
CASSPGLRGEAFF | TGTGCCAGCAGTCCCGGACTGCGCGGGGAAGCTTTCTTT | . | TRBJ1-1 | TRBV28 | .
CSARDQGREVVDTQYF | TGCAGTGCTAGAGATCAGGGGCGGGAAGTCGTGGATACGCAGTATTTT | . | TRBJ2-3 | TRBV20-1 | many
CSVEGETGCSNQPQHF | TGCAGCGTTGAGGGGGAGACAGGGTGTAGCAATCAGCCCCAGCATTTT | TRBD1 | TRBJ1-5 | TRBV29-1 | few
CASSFAGFGVLFF | TGTGCCAGCAGTTTTGCTGGTTTCGGGGTACTGTTTTTT | . | TRBJ2-2 | TRBV28 | .
CASSEAGRGHTYEQYF | TGTGCCAGCAGTGAAGCGGGACGGGGCCATACCTACGAGCAGTACTTC | . | TRBJ2-7 | TRBV6-1 | many
CASSPGGSEKLFF | TGTGCCAGCAGCCCGGGGGGCAGTGAAAAACTGTTTTTT | . | TRBJ1-4 | TRBV11-2 | many
CSARAPPSGSGTYEQYF | TGCAGTGCTAGAGCGCCCCCGAGTGGTAGCGGAACCTACGAGCAGTACTTC | . | TRBJ2-7 | TRBV20-1 | .